This is a list of T cell receptor beta chains from one sample in a study of OX40 agonist ivuxolimab in advanced cancers. TCRdb keeps only in-frame clones here, not all; method: immunoSEQ multiplex PCR. Among tens of thousands of clones listed, around four fifths were seen once. This material consisted of CD4+ or CD8+ T cells sorted from blood, taken in a trial of the OX40 agonist ivuxolimab. The receptors here all came from an adult with an advanced solid tumor such as melanoma, head and neck, liver or kidney cancer. Each CDR3 is given with its conserved first and last residue. D genes are given only for firm matches. For some rows the clone size is stated as once, few or many, or as a class when expanded; others skip it.

>TRBD1|TRBJ2-1|few|TRBV7-9
CASKGGRGLNEQFF
>-|TRBJ2-3|-|TRBV9
CASSVGGVSTDTQYF
>TRBD2|TRBJ2-1|-|TRBV9
CASSVDLAVDEQFF
>TRBD1|TRBJ1-5|-|TRBV19
CASSILDRVYSNQPQHF
>TRBD2|TRBJ2-1|-|TRBV9
CASSPRTSGSRSYNEQFF
>-|TRBJ2-5|few|TRBV4-1
CASSPSSSQETQYF
>-|TRBJ2-7|-|TRBV9
CASSALSQGPLYEQYF
>-|TRBJ2-7|-|TRBV11-3
CASSFSSYEQYF
>-|TRBJ1-1|-|TRBV6-1
CASSEKAGVNTEAFF
>TRBD2|TRBJ2-7|medium-sized|TRBV9
CASSVAVAGSYEQYF
>-|TRBJ1-3|-|TRBV5-1
CANPISIGNTIYF
>-|TRBJ1-3|-|TRBV6-5
CASSYSWGSGNTIYF
>-|TRBJ1-4|-|TRBV9
CASSVGQGGNEKLFF
>TRBD2|TRBJ2-1|-|TRBV7-9
CASSFRAGERGSRDEQFF
>-|TRBJ2-3|-|TRBV10-2
CASSRDVKTHTQYF
>-|TRBJ2-7|-|TRBV13
CASSLIRRDYEQYF